Sequencing of this T cell receptor beta chain was carried out in a study of identical twins. Study-wide findings and caveats: There was more out-of-frame TCR alpha sharing in monozygotic twins than models estimated. Abundant cord blood beta clonotypes carried fewer insertions; memory repertoires showed none.

A template switching step contributed a universal primer site, while unique molecular identifiers were present in the cDNA. TCRdb independently ran MiXCR on the 5' RACE reads; one entry per CDR3 protein. The top ten clones hold 3.5% to 4% of a sample with nearly 250,000 distinct CDR3 sequences, 5.5% to 8% of them seen once. Trimming took 5 bases from V and 3 from J, leaving 10 bases between them. Germline V gene sequence: CDR1 SGHAT, CDR2 FQNNGV. The CDR3 spans 13 residues. A few counts support this clonotype. Its antigen is not identified. These data also formed part of another study, on yellow fever vaccine responses in identical twins.

The TCR comes from a woman aged 18-30 years in good health. The chain recombines TRBV11-2 with TRBJ1-1, with D unresolved. The sample taken for sequencing was memory (CD45RO+) T cells sorted from blood. Here the CDR3 reads CASSTDLDTEAFF. The CDR3 nucleotides read TGTGCCAGCAGCACCGACTTGGACACTGAAGCTTTCTTT.